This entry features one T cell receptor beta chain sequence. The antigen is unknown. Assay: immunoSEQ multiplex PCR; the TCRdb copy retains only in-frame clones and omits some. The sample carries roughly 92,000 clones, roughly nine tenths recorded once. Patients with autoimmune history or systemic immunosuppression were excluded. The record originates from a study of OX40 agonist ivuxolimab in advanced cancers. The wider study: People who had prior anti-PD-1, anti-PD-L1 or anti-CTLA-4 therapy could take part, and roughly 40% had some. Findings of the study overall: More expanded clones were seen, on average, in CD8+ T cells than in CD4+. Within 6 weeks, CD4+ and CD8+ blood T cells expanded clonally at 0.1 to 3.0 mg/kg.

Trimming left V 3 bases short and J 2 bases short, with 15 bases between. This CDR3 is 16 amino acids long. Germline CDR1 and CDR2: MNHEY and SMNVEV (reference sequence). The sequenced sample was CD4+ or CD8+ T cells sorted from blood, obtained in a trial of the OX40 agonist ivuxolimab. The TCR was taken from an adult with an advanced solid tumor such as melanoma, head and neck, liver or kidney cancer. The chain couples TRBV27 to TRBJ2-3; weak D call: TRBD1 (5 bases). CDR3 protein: CASSFRSGPDTDTQYF. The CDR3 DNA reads TGTGCCAGCAGTTTCAGGTCAGGGCCTGACACAGATACGCAGTATTTT.